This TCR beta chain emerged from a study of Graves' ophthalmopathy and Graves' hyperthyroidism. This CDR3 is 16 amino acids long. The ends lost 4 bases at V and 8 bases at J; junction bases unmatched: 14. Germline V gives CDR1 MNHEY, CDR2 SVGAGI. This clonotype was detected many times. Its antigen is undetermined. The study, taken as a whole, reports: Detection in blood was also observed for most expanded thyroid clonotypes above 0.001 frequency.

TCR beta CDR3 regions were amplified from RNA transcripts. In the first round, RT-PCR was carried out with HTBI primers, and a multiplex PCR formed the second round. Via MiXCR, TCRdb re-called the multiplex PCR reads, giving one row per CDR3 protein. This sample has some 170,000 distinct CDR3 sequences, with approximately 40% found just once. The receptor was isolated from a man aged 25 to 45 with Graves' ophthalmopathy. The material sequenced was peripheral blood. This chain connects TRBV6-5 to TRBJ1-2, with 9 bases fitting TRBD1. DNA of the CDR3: TGTGCCAGCAGTTGGACCCGACAGGGGGACATACCCGGCTACACCTTC. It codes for CASSWTRQGDIPGYTF.